This T cell receptor (beta chain) was identified during a study of shared clonotypes between healthy human individuals. TCRdb's table, derived via immunoSEQ multiplex PCR, lists solely in-frame clones and lacks some. The table lists some 2.3 million clones, over 90% of them singletons. Per the germline V gene, CDR1 is SNHLY and CDR2 is FYNNEI. This CDR3 is 13 amino acids long. Trimming removed 5 bases from V and 4 bases from J, with 11 bases in between. The sample was naive CD4+ T cells from PBMCs. Subset of the sample: CD45RA+ positively selected. This sequence joins TRBV2 and TRBJ2-5, with D maybe TRBD2 (6 bases). The clonotype comes from a young man in good health. Some clones in this sample may be carry-over from other donors' samples. CDR3 sequence: CASSRLEGETQYF. The CDR3 DNA reads as TGTGCCAGCAGTCGACTAGAGGGAGAGACCCAGTACTTC.